This TCR beta chain was identified during a study of blood T cells in healthy people across ages (dated by TCRdb to the mid-2010s). General notes on the study: In model experiments, template switching captured roughly one uniquely barcoded TCR beta cDNA molecule for every two T cells. The donors were divided into four age groups: young (average around 16 years), middle-aged (roughly 40), aged (roughly 66) and long-lived (roughly 82). For two donors (one aged 18 to 29 and one aged 80 or older), the study analyzed two additional independent replicas of 1 million unique cDNA reads from the same blood draw. Using deep sequencing normalized with unique cDNA molecular identifiers, the study measured how TCR beta repertoire diversity changes with age. To avoid experimental bias, donors of different ages were spread randomly across the sequencing lanes. Broader findings and caveats from the paper: The long-lived group showed more naive CD4+ T cells, fewer expanded clones and increased TCR diversity than the aged group, suggesting age selection. A strong correlation was found between observed TCR beta diversity and the percentage of naive T cells measured by flow cytometry. As age increased, observed TCR beta diversity per million T cells dropped in a roughly linear way, and a significant reduction was already evident by age 40. The CMV infection status of donors was not known, potentially confounding age-related changes in expanded clonotypes. Conclusive comparison of naive and antigen-experienced compartments was prevented by the profiling of bulk unsorted PBMCs. Estimates of total diversity based on one million sequenced T cells were regarded as lower bounds and as underestimates.

CDR1 SGHRS and CDR2 YFSETQ were looked up in the germline V gene. Trimming costs V 0 bases and J 6 bases, and their ends lie 15 bases apart. The CDR3, from cysteine to phenylalanine, totals 16 residues. Left in the record is the CDR3 DNA by itself, 48 bases read in frame from the first base. Systemically healthy Caucasian individuals from Russia, approximately 39 in total and aged 6 to 90 years, were included as donors. Around 10 milliliters of peripheral blood were drawn from each donor into EDTA-treated Vacutainer tubes. PBMCs were isolated by Ficoll-Paque density-gradient centrifugation, with at least 6 million obtained per sample. Total RNA was extracted from PBMCs with Trizol reagent, with at least 5.5 micrograms obtained per sample. Naive CD45RAhigh/CD27high T cell percentages were measured by flow cytometry on a PBMC aliquot from every donor. Library preparation was by 5' RACE. TCRdb shows the sequencer as Illumina HiSeq 2500. A second PCR of about 6 to 11 cycles was run with a J-beta primer mix and a sample-barcoded 5' primer. A template-switch 5' adaptor carrying 12 random nucleotides introduced a unique molecular identifier onto each TCR beta cDNA molecule. Each sample yielded at least 3 million CDR3-containing paired-end reads. All of the RNA was converted into first-strand cDNA using the Mint cDNA synthesis kit, with a TRBC-specific oligonucleotide serving as the primer. All cDNA was treated with uracil-DNA glycosylase and then went through a first 18-cycle PCR with the universal primers M1SS and BC2_uni_R. From the authors' description of their analysis: Normalization of each sample was performed by random selection of 1 million high-quality reads, each carrying a distinct molecular identifier. Reads with shared molecular identifiers were discarded instead of being binned into consensus sequences. MiTCR, run with a Q25 quality threshold and the strictest error-elimination algorithm, handled CDR3 identification, clonotype clustering and error correction. Lower-bound total TCR beta diversity was estimated with a nonparametric unseen species model using Euler transformation. TCRdb redid the processing of the public reads, applying fastp at Q25 and MiXCR, and retained in-frame beta chains. Rows with a matching CDR3 protein are joined into one entry that keeps the most common DNA and genes. For this entry, the V and J calls and clone size follow TCRdb and not the study's own pipeline. This sample gives 550,000 to 750,000 distinct CDR3 sequences in total; around 21% of them show up just once. The ten largest clones capture 3.6% of the sample.

Note on this clonotype: The clone's antigen remains unknown. No per-base quality is available; no much larger clone lies one base away.

The source of this sequence is a man in his 70s in good health. The chain links TRBV5-1 with TRBJ1-4, with TRBD1 tentatively as D gene (5 bases match). Material for sequencing was blood. The nucleotides read TGCGCCAGCAGCTTGGCGGGACGGAACCCAGATGAAAAACTGTTTTTT. The encoded protein is CASSLAGRNPDEKLFF.